This T cell receptor (beta chain) was identified in a study of T cells after yellow fever vaccination. On the study more broadly: Fractions of low cell number were prepared using SMART-Seq v4 Ultra Low Input. Study-wide points: Within FACS-sorted repertoires, abundant clonotypes contaminating from the bulk population could be present. Most primary-vaccination clones reappeared after the booster (just under 98% CD4, about 88% CD8).

For this clonotype: Antigen specificity is unknown.

TCRdb re-called the 5' RACE reads through MiXCR, storing one row per CDR3 protein. This sample yields 360,000 or so distinct CDR3 sequences, of which about 9.9% are seen a single time; around 20% belongs to the top ten. Sequencing used PBMCs, obtained on the day of the first yellow fever vaccination. The TCR sequence derives from a man between 18 and 29 years old who received the YFV17D yellow fever vaccine.

CDR3 sequence (DNA): TGTGCCAGTAGGGACAGGGGGCGGTGGCACACTGAAGCTTTCTTT. Amino acid sequence: CASRDRGRWHTEAFF. The chain has TRBV19 and TRBJ1-1; 11 bases are shared with TRBD1. Germline V gene data show CDR1 as LNHDA and CDR2 as SQIVND (reference sequence). CDR3 length: 15 amino acids. V shed 6 bases, J shed 3 bases, and the junction held 6 bases outside the gene matches. Combining the CDR3 with reference TRBV19 and TRBJ1-1 gives the whole variable domain DGGITQSPKYLFRKEGQNVTLSCEQNLNHDAMYWYRQDPGQGLRLIYYSQIVNDFQKGDIAEGYSVSREKKESFPLTVTSAQKNPTAFYLCASRDRGRWHTEAFFGQGTRLTVV.